These 28 T cell receptor beta chains were all obtained from the same sample, sequenced in a study of relationships among human T cell subsets. From the CD45RA-negative fraction, anti-CD45RO beads picked out CD45RA-RO+ memory T cells. Semiquantitative ARM-PCR amplified T cell receptor alpha and beta CDR3 regions from mRNA. Tagged nested gene-specific primers were used first, then communal superprimers amplified exponentially. Each CDR3 protein is one row after TCRdb ran MiXCR on the multiplex PCR reads. The repertoire holds more than 8,500 distinct CDR3 sequences, around 52% seen once, with approximately 5.4% in the top ten. Sample: memory T cells sorted from blood. The source of these receptors is a man in his forties in good health.

A note on this clonotype: Possible read error: a much larger clone is one base away. The gene calls are TRBV11-2 and TRBJ2-7; possibly TRBD1 for D (6 bases). CDR1 is SGHAT, CDR2 FQNNGV, per germline. The CDR3 totals 14 residues. This chain's CDR3 is CASSLGSTGRVQHF. CDR3 nucleotides: TGTGCCAGCAGCTTAGGGAGTACAGGGAGAGTCCAGCACTTC.

This sequence joins TRBV4-1 and TRBJ2-3; the D gene is possibly TRBD2 (5 bases). The germline V and J ends were trimmed by 6 bases and 4 bases, with 17 bases remaining between them. Germline lookup yields CDR1 MGHRA and CDR2 YSYEKL. The CDR3 has 15 amino acids. The CDR3 region is CASSPGRRASDTQYF. CDR3 in DNA: TGCGCCAGCAGTCCTGGCCGGCGGGCCTCAGATACGCAGTATTTT.

The chain couples TRBV28 to TRBJ1-2; 10 positions match TRBD1. V lost 2 bases, J lost 6 bases, and 3 bases stayed unmatched. The CDR3 length is 14 residues. The V gene's germline CDR1 is MDHEN and CDR2 SYDVKM. This CDR3 is CASSLGTGVDGYTF. As DNA, the CDR3 is TGTGCCAGCAGTTTAGGGACAGGGGTGGATGGCTACACCTTC.

The chain employs TRBV5-1 and TRBJ1-3, with a tentative D call TRBD1 (6 bases). V was shortened by 2 bases and J by 0 bases, with 15 bases between the two germline ends. There are 17 residues in the CDR3. The germline CDR1 and CDR2 sequences are SGHRS and YFSETQ. CDR3 in DNA: TGCGCCAGCAGCTTCAATTGGGCAGGGGCCTCTGGAAACACCATATATTTT. This encodes CASSFNWAGASGNTIYF.

The J gene is TRBJ1-5, the V gene TRBV20-1, with D possibly matching TRBD1 (5 bases). The germline gives CDR1 DFQATT, CDR2 SNEGSKA (reference sequence). The CDR3 extends over 13 amino acids. V shed 6 bases and J shed 3 bases, with 12 bases lying between them. The CDR3 here is CSAIGAHNQPQHF. DNA of the CDR3: TGCAGTGCCATTGGGGCACACAATCAGCCCCAGCATTTT.

This clonotype has more than one count but fewer than ten. The J gene is TRBJ1-2, the V gene TRBV10-3; 9 nucleotides match TRBD1. The V segment lost 8 bases and the J segment 4 bases; nucleotides outside the gene matches: 8. The CDR3 has 14 amino acids. CDR1 and CDR2 (germline): ENHRY, SYGVKD. The CDR3 loop is CAIQRQGGSYGYTF. CDR3 in DNA: TGTGCCATCCAGAGACAGGGGGGAAGCTATGGCTACACCTTC.

The genes are TRBV19 and TRBJ2-5; a weak D match, TRBD1 (5 bases). Germline V lookup: CDR1 LNHDA, CDR2 SQIVND (reference sequence). CDR3 length: 17 residues. Trimming removed 0 bases from V and 0 bases from J, with 14 bases in between. CDR3 sequence: CASSIDGATTYQETQYF. The CDR3 region has the DNA TGTGCCAGTAGTATAGATGGGGCGACCACGTACCAAGAGACCCAGTACTTC.

The table lists this clonotype with a few counts. V and J are TRBV2 and TRBJ2-7, with 11 bases matching TRBD1. Germline V gives CDR1 SNHLY, CDR2 FYNNEI. This CDR3 is built from 14 residues. Germline trimming cut 5 bases from V and 3 bases from J; bases unmatched to any gene: 3. The CDR3 region has the DNA TGTGCCAGCAGTTGGGACAGGGGGAGCTACGAGCAGTACTTC. Its translation is CASSWDRGSYEQYF.

The table lists this clonotype with a few counts. CDR3 nucleotide sequence: TGTGCCAGCAGCCCCAGGGTCCACACAGATACGCAGTATTTT. Amino acids: CASSPRVHTDTQYF. J is TRBJ2-3 and V is TRBV5-8, with a tentative D call TRBD1 (5 bases). Germline V CDR1 and CDR2: SGHTS, YDEGEE. V shed 4 bases and J shed 2 bases, with 11 bases lying between them. The length of the CDR3 is 14 residues.

This clonotype was seen once. The V call is TRBV29-1, the J call TRBJ2-7, with D unclear. This CDR3 region has 12 residues. Trimming removed 7 bases at V and 7 bases at J, with 17 bases between. From germline, CDR1 is SQVTM and CDR2 ANQGSEA. CDR3 sequence reads: CSAVTRMREQYF. CDR3 bases: TGCAGCGCGGTCACAAGGATGCGGGAGCAGTACTTC.

V gene TRBV12-3 or TRBV12-4 combines with J gene TRBJ1-1; no definite D call. V was shortened by 3 bases and J by 3 bases, with 20 bases between the two germline ends. The CDR3 totals 17 residues. The CDR3 loop reads CASSFAMRTRRDTEAFF. The CDR3, as DNA: TGTGCCAGCAGTTTTGCCATGAGAACACGCCGTGACACTGAAGCTTTCTTT.

Only a few counts were recorded for this clonotype. V usage is TRBV6-1 and J usage is TRBJ1-5; D gene unclear. From germline, CDR1 is MNHNS and CDR2 SASEGT. The CDR3 is 11 amino acids. V was trimmed by 2 bases and J by 7 bases, leaving 3 bases between them. CDR3 in amino acids: CASSESQPQHF. As DNA, the CDR3 is TGTGCCAGCAGTGAAAGCCAGCCCCAGCATTTT.

This sequence joins TRBV7-9 and TRBJ2-5, with D tentatively TRBD1 or TRBD2 (5 bases each). V lost 7 bases and J lost 4, with 16 bases in between. The CDR3 contains 14 residues. Germline values: CDR1 SEHNR, CDR2 FQNEAQ (reference sequence). CDR3 DNA sequence: TGTGCCAGCACTCCAGGGCGTGGGGGAGAGACCCAGTACTTC. Translation: CASTPGRGGETQYF.

The rearrangement links TRBV5-6 to TRBJ1-6; D remains unclear. The V gene's germline CDR1 is SGHDT and CDR2 YYEEEE. The V gene lost 4 bases and the J gene lost 6 bases, with 8 bases spanning the gap. The CDR3 runs 13 residues. The CDR3 spells CASSGRRNSPLHF. CDR3 DNA: TGTGCCAGCAGCGGCCGCCGTAATTCACCCCTCCACTTT.

The V call is TRBV7-9, the J call TRBJ2-6, with 8 bases that match TRBD1. CDR1 SEHNR and CDR2 FQNEAQ come from the germline V gene (reference sequence). J lost 10 bases, V lost 0 bases, and 8 bases had no gene match. The CDR3 contains 16 residues. The CDR3 region has the DNA TGTGCCAGCAGCTTAGCCCAAGGACAGGGACAGAACGTCCTGACTTTC. It yields the protein CASSLAQGQGQNVLTF.

The chain employs TRBV2 and TRBJ1-1, with unresolved D. Per the germline V gene, CDR1 is SNHLY and CDR2 is FYNNEI. The CDR3 is made up of 13 amino acids. Trimming pared 4 bases from V and 1 base from J, leaving 7 bases between. The CDR3 DNA is TGTGCCAGCAGTGGGGAGAAGAACACTGAAGCTTTCTTT. It yields the protein CASSGEKNTEAFF.

The chain recombines TRBV6-5 with TRBJ2-1; D tentatively reads TRBD1 or TRBD2 (6 bases each). V was shortened by 2 bases and J by 7 bases, with 15 bases between the two germline ends. The germline V gene encodes CDR1 MNHEY and CDR2 SVGAGI. This CDR3 region has 15 residues. As DNA, the CDR3 is TGTGCCAGCAGTTACCTGGGGGGCCGAGGAAATGAGCAGTTCTTC. Encoded protein: CASSYLGGRGNEQFF.

The CDR3 sequence: CASRTSFTQYF. CDR3 sequence (DNA): TGTGCCAGCCGTACCAGCTTTACCCAGTACTTC. The chain is built from TRBV28 and TRBJ2-5; unclear D gene. The ends were cut back, 8 bases at V and 8 bases at J, with 12 bases in the middle. CDR1 is MDHEN, CDR2 SYDVKM, per germline. The CDR3 extends over 11 amino acids.

V and J are TRBV12-3 or TRBV12-4 and TRBJ2-1; D is tentatively TRBD1 or TRBD2 (6 bases each). The length of the CDR3 is 14 residues. V was cut by 7 bases and J by 6 bases, with 16 bases left in between. As DNA, the CDR3 is TGTGCCAGCACCCTCGGGGGCAGCAGCAATGAGCAGTTCTTC. It codes for CASTLGGSSNEQFF.

CDR3 DNA sequence: TGTGCCAGCAGTTCCTCCGGCGGCAGGATCTACAATGAGCAGTTCTTC. Translated: CASSSSGGRIYNEQFF. This chain joins TRBV28 and TRBJ2-1; D gene uncertain. CDR1 and CDR2 (germline): MDHEN, SYDVKM. The CDR3 length is 16 residues. V gave up 4 bases and J gave up 3 bases, with 16 bases separating them.

The chain uses TRBV5-1 and TRBJ2-3; tentatively, D is TRBD2 (5 bases). This CDR3 is 15 amino acids long. Looked up from germline, CDR1 is SGHRS and CDR2 is YFSETQ. Trimming shortened V by 9 bases and J by 0 bases, and 17 bases separated the two germline ends. The CDR3 DNA follows: TGCGCCACCACTTACGGCGGGCGCAGCACAGATACGCAGTATTTT. It codes for CATTYGGRSTDTQYF.

This clonotype was picked up one time. This chain joins TRBV4-2 and TRBJ2-5, with 12 bases that match TRBD2. This CDR3 has 16 amino acids. From germline, CDR1 is LGHNA and CDR2 YNFKEQ. Trimming removed 0 bases from V and 5 bases from J; junction bases left unmatched: 4. In DNA, the CDR3 is TGTGCCAGCAGCCAAGATCGACTAGCGGGAGATGAGACCCAGTACTTC. Protein sequence: CASSQDRLAGDETQYF.

The J gene is TRBJ1-6, the V gene TRBV2, with D maybe TRBD1 (5 bases). The V end lost 11 bases, the J end lost 5 bases, and 19 bases lay between the germline ends. From germline, CDR1 is SNHLY and CDR2 FYNNEI. CDR3 length: 15 amino acids. Here the CDR3 DNA reads TGTGCCTCACGGGTCGGGGCAGTTGATAATTCACCCCTCCACTTT. The encoded protein is CASRVGAVDNSPLHF.

This rearrangement joins TRBV14 to TRBJ2-7; 12 bases map to TRBD1. The CDR3 has 17 residues. V shed 4 bases, J shed 2 bases, and the junction held 9 bases outside the gene matches. Germline CDR1 and CDR2: SGHDN and FVKESK. CDR3 region: CASSPSRRDRGPYEQYF. The CDR3 nucleotides read TGTGCCAGCAGCCCTTCCCGACGGGACAGGGGGCCCTACGAGCAGTACTTC. The full variable domain, rest sourced from reference TRBV14 and TRBJ2-7, is EAGVTQFPSHSVIEKGQTVTLRCDPISGHDNLYWYRRVMGKEIKFLLHFVKESKQDESGMPNNRFLAERTGGTYSTLKVQPAELEDSGVYFCASSPSRRDRGPYEQYFGPGTRLTVT.

Comment on this clonotype: Relative to the germline gene, one junction end is altered; a read error may explain this. The gene calls are TRBV6-2 or TRBV6-3 and TRBJ2-5; no clear D. CDR1 is MNHEY, CDR2 SVGEGT, per germline. The CDR3 runs 13 residues. CDR3: CASTRQAGETQYF. DNA for the CDR3: TGTGCCAGCACCAGGCAGGCAGGAGAGACACAGTACTTC.

This sequence joins TRBV4-1 and TRBJ1-2; tentative D call: TRBD1 (5 bases). The CDR3 loop spans 14 amino acids. Germline CDR1 reads MGHRA; CDR2 reads YSYEKL. Trimming pared 8 bases from V and 7 bases from J, leaving 20 bases between. Here the CDR3 reads CASAQAGFGFGYTF. The CDR3 DNA follows: TGCGCCAGCGCCCAGGCAGGGTTCGGTTTTGGCTACACCTTC.

This chain connects TRBV6-5 to TRBJ2-2; 8 nucleotides match TRBD1. With 6 bases clipped from V and 2 bases from J, the junction kept 2 bases outside the gene matches. Germline assignment: CDR1 MNHEY and CDR2 SVGAGI. The CDR3 spans 14 residues. CDR3 in DNA: TGTGCCAGCAGAGACAGGGGAAACACCGGGGAGCTGTTTTTT. This sequence encodes CASRDRGNTGELFF.

This clonotype was observed a few times. The chain links TRBV27 to TRBJ2-3; weak D call: TRBD2 (6 bases). The V end was cut by 4 bases, the J end by 0 bases, with 14 bases between. This CDR3 comprises 16 residues. Germline values: CDR1 MNHEY, CDR2 SMNVEV (reference sequence). The CDR3 loop is CASSSQERVSTDTQYF. CDR3 DNA sequence: TGTGCCAGCAGTTCCCAGGAGCGGGTTAGCACAGATACGCAGTATTTT.